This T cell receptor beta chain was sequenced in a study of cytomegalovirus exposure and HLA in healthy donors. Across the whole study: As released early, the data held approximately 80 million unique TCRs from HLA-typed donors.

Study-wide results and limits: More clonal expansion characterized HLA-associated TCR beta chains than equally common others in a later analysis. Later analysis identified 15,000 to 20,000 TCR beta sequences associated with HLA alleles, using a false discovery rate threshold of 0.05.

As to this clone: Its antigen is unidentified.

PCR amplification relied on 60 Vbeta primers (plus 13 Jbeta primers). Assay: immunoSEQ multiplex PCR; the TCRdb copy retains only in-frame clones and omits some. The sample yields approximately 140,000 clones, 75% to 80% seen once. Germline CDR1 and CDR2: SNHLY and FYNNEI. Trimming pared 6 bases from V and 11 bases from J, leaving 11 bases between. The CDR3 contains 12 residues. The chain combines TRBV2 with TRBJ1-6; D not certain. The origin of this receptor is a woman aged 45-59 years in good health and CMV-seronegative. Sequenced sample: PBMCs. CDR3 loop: CASSTQSTPLHF. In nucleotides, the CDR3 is TGTGCCAGCAGCACACAAAGTACACCCCTCCACTTT.